This passage covers 20 T cell receptor beta chains from one sample sequenced in a study of tumor T cells in aggressive B-cell lymphoma. The data were produced by immunoSEQ multiplex PCR, yet TCRdb's version contains in-frame clones alone and is incomplete. Of some 940 clones listed, around 73% are singletons. The sequenced sample consisted of tumor tissue. The receptors come from an adult with diffuse large B cell lymphoma. Some clones in this sample may be carry-over from other donors' samples.

This clone was seen just once. The chain links TRBV5-4 to TRBJ2-2, with TRBD2 matching over 7 bases. The junction had 7 bases not matched to a gene; V was cut back by 1 base and J by 1 base. Germline CDR1 and CDR2: SGHNT and YYREEE (reference sequence). The CDR3 length is 17 residues. The CDR3 nucleotides read TGTGCCAGCAGCTTGTTCGGGGGGAGCAGGAACACCGGGGAGCTGTTTTTT. The encoded protein is CASSLFGGSRNTGELFF.

The chain carries TRBV13 and TRBJ1-2; D not certain. Looked up from germline, CDR1 is PRHDT and CDR2 is FYEKMQ (reference sequence). V was clipped by 4 bases and J by 4 bases, with 13 bases between them. The CDR3 length is 14 residues. In nucleotides, the CDR3 is TGTGCCAGCAGCTGGCGACAAGCACCCTATGGCTACACCTTC. It yields the protein CASSWRQAPYGYTF.

This chain links TRBV9 with TRBJ2-3; 9 bases are a match to TRBD1. J lost 5 bases, V lost 0 bases, and 4 bases had no gene match. The CDR3 loop spans 15 amino acids. Germline V gene sequence: CDR1 SGDLS, CDR2 YYNGEE. As DNA, the CDR3 is TGTGCCAGCAGCGTAGAGGGACAGGGTGGAGATACGCAGTATTTT. This encodes CASSVEGQGGDTQYF.

The chain links TRBV7-9 to TRBJ1-3; D is unresolved. Germline V gene sequence: CDR1 SEHNR, CDR2 FQNEAQ (reference sequence). The CDR3 spans 12 residues. Trimming removed 5 bases from V and 9 bases from J, with 11 bases in between. CDR3 protein: CASSPSSATIYF. Here the CDR3 DNA reads TGTGCCAGCAGCCCCAGTTCCGCCACCATATATTTT. Full variable domain (outside the CDR3, taken from reference TRBV7-9 and TRBJ1-3): DTGVSQNPRHKITKRGQNVTFRCDPISEHNRLYWYRQTLGQGPEFLTYFQNEAQLEKSRLLSDRFSAERPKGSFSTLEIQRTEQGDSAMYLCASSPSSATIYFGEGSWLTVV.

There are a few counts of this clone. J is TRBJ1-2 and V is TRBV5-6, with 8 bases lining up with TRBD1. With V trimmed by 2 bases and J by 5 bases, 2 bases remained unmatched. The CDR3 contains 13 residues. Germline-derived CDR1 and CDR2 are SGHDT and YYEEEE. The CDR3 region is CASSFGQGYGYTF. CDR3 bases: TGTGCCAGCAGCTTTGGACAGGGTTATGGCTACACCTTC.

CDR3 DNA: TGCGCCAGCAGCCAAGTGACAGGGGGTCCCGGGGCCAACGTCCTGACTTTC. Amino acid sequence: CASSQVTGGPGANVLTF. The chain uses TRBV4-3 and TRBJ2-6, with 9 bases fitting TRBD1. Germline V gene lookup returns CDR1 LGHNA and CDR2 YSLEER. The J segment lost 4 bases and the V segment lost 1 base, leaving 5 bases of the junction unmatched. The CDR3 sequence is 17 residues long.

V usage is TRBV7-6 and J usage is TRBJ1-1, with D perhaps matching TRBD1 (6 bases). CDR1 SGHVS and CDR2 FNYEAQ come from the germline V gene. CDR3 length: 14 amino acids. The ends were cut back, 1 base at V and 6 bases at J, with 12 bases in the middle. In DNA form, the CDR3 reads TGTGCCAGCAGCTTAGAAGGCCCAGGGGCTGAAGCTTTCTTT. It codes for CASSLEGPGAEAFF.

This chain joins TRBV7-9 and TRBJ2-1, with a weak D call TRBD2 (5 bases). The CDR3 runs to 15 residues. The germline V and J ends were trimmed by 6 bases and 1 base, with 13 bases remaining between them. Germline lookup yields CDR1 SEHNR and CDR2 FQNEAQ (reference sequence). CDR3 sequence (DNA): TGTGCCAGCAGTTCAAGCGGATTATCCTACAATGAGCAGTTCTTC. Protein: CASSSSGLSYNEQFF.

This clone was detected a few times. The rearrangement joins TRBV9 to TRBJ2-7; TRBD1 is a possible D gene (5 bases). CDR1 and CDR2 (germline): SGDLS, YYNGEE. The CDR3 consists of 14 residues. Trimming took off 0 bases at V and 2 bases at J, with 9 bases between the two ends. CDR3 protein: CASSVVAGPYEQYF. CDR3 nucleotides: TGTGCCAGCAGCGTAGTGGCAGGGCCCTACGAGCAGTACTTC.

This clone was seen only once. V usage is TRBV29-1 and J usage is TRBJ2-7, with 9 positions matching TRBD1. CDR3 length: 14 amino acids. Germline V gene sequence: CDR1 SQVTM, CDR2 ANQGSEA. V lost 5 bases and J lost 4; bases outside the gene matches: 9. CDR3 coding DNA: TGCAGCGTTCGCAGCCGTGACAGGGGGTACGAGCAGTACTTC. Its protein is CSVRSRDRGYEQYF.

This clone was detected once. The chain joins TRBV10-3 to TRBJ1-4; D might be TRBD1 (5 bases). Germline lookup yields CDR1 ENHRY and CDR2 SYGVKD. The CDR3 is made up of 14 amino acids. Trimming shortened V by 3 bases and J by 8 bases, and 13 bases separated the two germline ends. CDR3: CAISDQGLGEKLFF. The CDR3 region has the DNA TGTGCCATCAGTGACCAGGGTCTCGGGGAAAAACTGTTTTTT.

With regard to this clone: An end of the junction differs from the germline gene, which may be a read error. The chain employs TRBV4-3 and TRBJ2-4, with 7 bases aligning to TRBD2. Germline V gene data show CDR1 as LGHNA and CDR2 as YSLEER. The CDR3 totals 20 residues. CDR3 DNA: TGCGCCAACAGCCAAGATGTGGGGCGGGGGTCTCATCTAGCCAAAAACATTCAGTACTTC. As protein: CANSQDVGRGSHLAKNIQYF.

This clone appeared once. This chain connects TRBV5-5 to TRBJ2-1, with a weak D call TRBD1 (6 bases). The germline CDR1 and CDR2 sequences are SGHKS and YYEKEE (reference sequence). The V and J ends lost 3 bases and 5 bases respectively, with 12 bases between them. The CDR3 is 14 residues long. Written as DNA, the CDR3 is TGTGCCAGCAGCTGGGGGCAGATGAACAATGAGCAGTTCTTC. The encoded protein is CASSWGQMNNEQFF.

The chain employs TRBV27 and TRBJ2-3, with 7 bases fitting TRBD1. Germline V gives CDR1 MNHEY, CDR2 SMNVEV (reference sequence). The CDR3 is made up of 16 amino acids. V shed 2 bases and J 4 bases; nucleotides not matched to a gene: 9. This CDR3 reads CASSLRLTGFADTQYF. CDR3 DNA sequence: TGTGCCAGCAGTTTACGGCTGACAGGGTTTGCAGATACGCAGTATTTT.

In regard to this clone: Germline is not matched at one junction end, which may reflect a read error. The J gene is TRBJ2-2, the V gene TRBV9, with D possibly being TRBD2 (5 bases). Per germline, CDR1 SGDLS and CDR2 YYNGEE. The CDR3 is 12 residues long. The CDR3, as DNA: TGTGCCAGCAGCGTAGATCCCGGGGAGCTGTTCTTT. This sequence encodes CASSVDPGELFF.

The CDR3 sequence is CASSQDRSVSYTF. CDR3 nucleotides: TGTGCCAGCAGCCAAGATCGATCAGTGAGCTACACCTTC. The chain recombines TRBV4-2 with TRBJ1-2; D gene unclear. CDR1 is LGHNA and CDR2 is YNFKEQ in the germline V gene. CDR3 length: 13 residues. The germline V and J ends were trimmed by 0 bases and 9 bases, with 11 bases remaining between them.

J is TRBJ2-3 and V is TRBV4-2; 16 bases are shared with TRBD2. CDR3 size: 19 residues. J gave up 1 base and V 3 bases, and 7 bases lay outside the gene matches. Germline V gene sequence: CDR1 LGHNA, CDR2 YNFKEQ. The CDR3, as DNA: TGTGCCAGCAGCCACCAACCGGGACTAGCGGGGGGGCGCACAGATACGCAGTATTTT. Its protein product is CASSHQPGLAGGRTDTQYF.

The chain recombines TRBV9 with TRBJ1-2; D unresolved. Trimming removed 0 bases from V and 0 bases from J, with 6 bases in between. The CDR3 length is 14 residues. Germline V lookup: CDR1 SGDLS, CDR2 YYNGEE. The CDR3 DNA sequence: TGTGCCAGCAGCGTAGGCCAGGCTAACTATGGCTACACCTTC. It yields the protein CASSVGQANYGYTF. Full variable domain (missing parts from reference TRBV9 and TRBJ1-2): DSGVTQTPKHLITATGQRVTLRCSPRSGDLSVYWYQQSLDQGLQFLIQYYNGEERAKGNILERFSAQQFPDLHSELNLSSLELGDSALYFCASSVGQANYGYTFGSGTRLTVV.

About this clone itself: The junction departs from germline at one end; a sequencing error may be responsible. The identical CDR3 is also encoded by other nucleotide sequences in the sample. This chain links TRBV7-9 with TRBJ2-1, with 8 bases that match TRBD2. Germline V gives CDR1 SEHNR, CDR2 FQNEAQ (reference sequence). The CDR3 is made up of 16 amino acids. The CDR3: CASSLGSGGYYNEQFF. CDR3 DNA: TGTGCCAGCAGCTTGGGGAGCGGGGGATACTACAATGAACAGTTCTTC. Supplemented by reference TRBV7-9 and TRBJ2-1, the full variable domain reads DTGVSQNPRHKITKRGQNVTFRCDPISEHNRLYWYRQTLGQGPEFLTYFQNEAQLEKSRLLSDRFSAERPKGSFSTLEIQRTEQGDSAMYLCASSLGSGGYYNEQFFGPGTRLTVL.

The gene calls are TRBV25-1 and TRBJ1-5; D uncertain. The CDR3 has 15 residues. V lost 5 bases and J lost 1, with 12 bases in between. Germline V gene data show CDR1 as MGHDK and CDR2 as SYGVNS. The CDR3 region is CASSKTDDSNQPQHF. The CDR3 DNA reads as TGTGCCAGCAGTAAAACAGATGACAGCAATCAGCCCCAGCATTTT.